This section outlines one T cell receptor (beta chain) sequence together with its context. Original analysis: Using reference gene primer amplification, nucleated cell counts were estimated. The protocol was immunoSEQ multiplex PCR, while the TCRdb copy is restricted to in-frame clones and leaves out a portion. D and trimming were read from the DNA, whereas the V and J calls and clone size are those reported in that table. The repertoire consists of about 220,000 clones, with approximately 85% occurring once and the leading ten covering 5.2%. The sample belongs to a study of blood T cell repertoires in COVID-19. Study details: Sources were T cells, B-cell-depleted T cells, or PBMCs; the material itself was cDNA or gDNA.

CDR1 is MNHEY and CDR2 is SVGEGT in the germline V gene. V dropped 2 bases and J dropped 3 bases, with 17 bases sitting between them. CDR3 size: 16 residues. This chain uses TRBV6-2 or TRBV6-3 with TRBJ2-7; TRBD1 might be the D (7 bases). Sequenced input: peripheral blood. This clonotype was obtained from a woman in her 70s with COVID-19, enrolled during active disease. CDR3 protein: CASSYRRDSYFYEQYF. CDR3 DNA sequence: TGTGCCAGCAGTTACAGGAGGGACAGCTACTTCTACGAGCAGTACTTC.